This entry features one TCR beta chain sequence. The source of the sample is a study of blood T cell repertoires in COVID-19. CDR3 length: 14 residues. Germline CDR1 SNHLY, CDR2 FYNNEI. Trimming stripped 3 bases from V and 3 bases from J, with 11 bases between. Under the authors' procedure: Estimation of nucleated cell counts was performed using reference gene primer amplification. TCRdb's table, derived via immunoSEQ multiplex PCR, lists solely in-frame clones and lacks some. For V, J and clone size, that table is used; D and trimming come from the DNA. Of 200,000 to 250,000 clones in the sample, roughly 86% were seen once.

J is TRBJ1-2 and V is TRBV2; D possibly corresponds to TRBD1 (6 bases). The sequencing sample was made of peripheral blood. The sequence derives from a woman aged 45-60 years with COVID-19, enrolled during active disease. The DNA of the CDR3 is TGTGCCAGCAGTGAGAGGGGGGGCGACTATGGCTACACCTTC. This gives the protein CASSERGGDYGYTF.